This TCR beta chain appears in the sequencing data of a study of blood T cell repertoires in COVID-19. V trimming: 4 bases; J trimming: 5 bases; junction bases outside the gene matches: 8. This CDR3 spans 15 amino acids. CDR1 and CDR2 from the germline V gene are SGHVS and FQNEAQ. Method: immunoSEQ multiplex PCR; TCRdb's copy keeps in-frame clones and lacks some. The sample has 130,000 or so clones, roughly 88% seen once. The receptor's source is a woman aged 55-69 years with acute or convalescent COVID-19. Sequencing was performed on peripheral blood. The gene calls are TRBV7-8 and TRBJ2-5, with TRBD1 matching over 9 bases. In DNA form, the CDR3 reads TGTGCCAGCAGCTGGGGACAGGGAACGAAGGAGACCCAGTACTTC. Translated: CASSWGQGTKETQYF.